This TCR beta chain was identified during a study of blood T cell repertoires in COVID-19. Study summary: Donors in the United States, Italy and Spain gave samples during acute or convalescent COVID-19. Sources were T cells, B-cell-depleted T cells, or PBMCs; the material itself was cDNA or gDNA.

Original processing notes: Amplified reference gene primers provided the basis for estimating nucleated cell counts. Here immunoSEQ multiplex PCR was the method, and the copy in TCRdb shows in-frame clones only, minus some. The V and J calls and clone size are taken from that table; D and trimming were inferred from the DNA. In the table there are tens of thousands of clones, just over 85% of which are singletons. The CDR3 has 15 amino acids. Trimming left V 2 bases short and J 2 bases short, with 7 bases between. CDR1 and CDR2 from the germline V gene are MNHNS and SASEGT. Sequencing was done on a sample of peripheral blood. This chain uses TRBV6-1 with TRBJ2-6; tentative D call: TRBD2 (6 bases). This TCR came from a woman older than 75 with active or convalescent COVID-19. CDR3 in amino acids: CASSEWRAGANVLTF. The CDR3 DNA reads TGTGCCAGCAGTGAATGGAGGGCTGGGGCCAACGTCCTGACTTTC.